This TCR beta chain was sequenced for a study of blood T cell repertoires in COVID-19. Study background: COVID-19 samples from acute and convalescent phases originated in the United States, Italy and Spain. T cells, B-cell-depleted T cells, or PBMCs supplied cDNA or gDNA.

Germline-derived CDR1 and CDR2 are KGHSH and LQKENI. CDR3 length: 14 residues. V gave up 1 base and J gave up 2 bases, with 9 bases separating them. Authors' methods: Reference gene primer amplification gave nucleated cell count estimates. Clones were read by immunoSEQ multiplex PCR, and TCRdb kept only the in-frame ones, dropping some. V and J calls and clone size are those listed in that table; D and trimming were worked out from the DNA. The data hold a few hundred thousand clones, with 80% to 85% observed a single time. The sequence was obtained from a woman between 50 and 59 years old who had recovered from COVID-19. Specimen: PBMCs or T cells enriched from blood (not recorded which). V is TRBV18 and J is TRBJ2-7; D is perhaps TRBD1 (5 bases). CDR3 in amino acids: CASSPRTNPYEQYF. The CDR3 region has the DNA TGTGCCAGCTCACCACGGACAAACCCCTACGAGCAGTACTTC.